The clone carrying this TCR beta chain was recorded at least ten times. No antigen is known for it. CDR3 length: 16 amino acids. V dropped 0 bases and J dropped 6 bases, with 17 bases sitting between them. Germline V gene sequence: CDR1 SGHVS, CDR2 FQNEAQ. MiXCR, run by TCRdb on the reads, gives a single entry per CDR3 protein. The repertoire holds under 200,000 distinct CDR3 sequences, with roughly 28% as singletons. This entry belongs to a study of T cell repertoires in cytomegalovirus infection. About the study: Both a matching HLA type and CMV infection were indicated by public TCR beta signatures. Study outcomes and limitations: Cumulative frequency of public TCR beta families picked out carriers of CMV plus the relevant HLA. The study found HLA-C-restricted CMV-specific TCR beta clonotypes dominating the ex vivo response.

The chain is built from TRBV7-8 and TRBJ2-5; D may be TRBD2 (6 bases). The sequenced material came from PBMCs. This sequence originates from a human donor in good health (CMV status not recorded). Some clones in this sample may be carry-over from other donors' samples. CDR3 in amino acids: CASSLAGRGREKTQYF. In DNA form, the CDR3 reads TGTGCCAGCAGCTTAGCGGGGCGGGGTAGGGAGAAGACCCAGTACTTC. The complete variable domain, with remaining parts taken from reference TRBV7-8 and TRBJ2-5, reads GAGVSQSPRYKVAKRGQDVALRCDPISGHVSLFWYQQALGQGPEFLTYFQNEAQLDKSGLPSDRFFAERPEGSVSTLKIQRTQQEDSAVYLCASSLAGRGREKTQYFGPGTRLLVL.